This section outlines one T cell receptor beta chain sequence together with its context. This sample stems from a study of blood T cell repertoires in COVID-19. Here immunoSEQ multiplex PCR was the method, and the copy in TCRdb shows in-frame clones only, minus some. The sample has 150,000 or so clones, 86% seen once; the top ten hold about 3.9%. The sequence was obtained from a woman aged 65 to 85 with acute or convalescent COVID-19. Sequencing used peripheral blood.

The CDR3 nucleotides read TGTGCCAGCAGTGGCGCCGGGACAGCCCAAGAGACCCAGTACTTC. It translates to CASSGAGTAQETQYF. The rearrangement uses TRBV28 and TRBJ2-5; 7 bases fit TRBD1. V lost 5 bases to trimming and J lost 1 base; unmatched junction nucleotides: 7. The CDR3 sequence is 15 residues long. The germline V gene encodes CDR1 MDHEN and CDR2 SYDVKM.